Described below is a single T cell receptor beta chain sequence and its context. Its specificity is not known. The CDR3 loop spans 13 amino acids. Trimming at V came to 3 bases and at J to 8 bases, leaving 4 bases not matched to a gene. Germline CDR1 is KGHSH and CDR2 is LQKENI. This entry belongs to a study of cytomegalovirus exposure and HLA in healthy donors. Study findings and constraints: Confirmation was obtained in vitro that three CMV-associated chains are specific for CMV antigens. As a later analysis revealed, most CMV-associated TCR beta chains appeared HLA-restricted. Versus the approximately 700-donor mean, an Asian-associated ancestry cluster reportedly showed fewer N-insertions in a later analysis.

It was with 60 Vbeta and 13 Jbeta primers that the PCR ran. Here immunoSEQ multiplex PCR was the method, and the copy in TCRdb shows in-frame clones only, minus some. The table includes under 120,000 clones, 74% detected once. The rearrangement uses TRBV18 and TRBJ1-2, with 9 bases fitting TRBD1. Sequencing input: PBMCs. The TCR sequence derives from a man aged 50 to 60 in good health and CMV-seropositive. The CDR3, as DNA: TGTGCCAGCTCACCCCAGGACAGGGGAGGCTACACCTTC. This translates into CASSPQDRGGYTF.